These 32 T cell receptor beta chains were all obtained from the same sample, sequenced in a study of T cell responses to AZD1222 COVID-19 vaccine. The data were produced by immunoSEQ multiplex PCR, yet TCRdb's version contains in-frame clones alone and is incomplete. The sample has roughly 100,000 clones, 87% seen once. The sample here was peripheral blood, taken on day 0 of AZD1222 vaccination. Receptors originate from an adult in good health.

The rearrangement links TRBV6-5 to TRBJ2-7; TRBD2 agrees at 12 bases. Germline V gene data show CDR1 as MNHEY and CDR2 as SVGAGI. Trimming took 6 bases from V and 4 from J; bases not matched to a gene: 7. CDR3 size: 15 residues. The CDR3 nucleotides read TGTGCCAGCAGGAGAGGACTAGCGGGGTTGTACGAGCAGTACTTC. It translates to CASRRGLAGLYEQYF.

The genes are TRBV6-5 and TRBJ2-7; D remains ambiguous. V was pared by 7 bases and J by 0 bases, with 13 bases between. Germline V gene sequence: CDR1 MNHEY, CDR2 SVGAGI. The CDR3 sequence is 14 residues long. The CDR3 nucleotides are TGTGCCAGCAAAAAGGGTCCCAGCTCCTACGAGCAGTACGTC. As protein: CASKKGPSSYEQYV.

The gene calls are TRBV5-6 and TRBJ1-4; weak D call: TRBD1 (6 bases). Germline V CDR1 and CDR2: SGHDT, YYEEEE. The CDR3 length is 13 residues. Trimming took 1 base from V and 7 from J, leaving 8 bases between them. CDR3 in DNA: TGTGCCAGCAGCTTGCGGGGGGCTGAAAAACTGTTTTTT. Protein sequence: CASSLRGAEKLFF.

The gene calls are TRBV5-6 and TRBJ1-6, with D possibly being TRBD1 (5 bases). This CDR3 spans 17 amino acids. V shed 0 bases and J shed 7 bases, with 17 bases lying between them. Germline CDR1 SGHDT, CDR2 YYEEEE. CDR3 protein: CASSLERGSGRNSPLHF. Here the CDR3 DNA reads TGTGCCAGCAGCTTGGAGAGGGGTTCGGGGCGGAATTCACCCCTCCACTTT.

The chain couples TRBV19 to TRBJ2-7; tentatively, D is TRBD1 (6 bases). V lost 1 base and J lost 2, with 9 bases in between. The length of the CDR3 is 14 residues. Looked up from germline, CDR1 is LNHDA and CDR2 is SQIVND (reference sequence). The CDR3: CASSIGPGAYEQYV. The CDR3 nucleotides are TGTGCCAGTAGTATAGGCCCAGGGGCCTACGAGCAGTACGTC.

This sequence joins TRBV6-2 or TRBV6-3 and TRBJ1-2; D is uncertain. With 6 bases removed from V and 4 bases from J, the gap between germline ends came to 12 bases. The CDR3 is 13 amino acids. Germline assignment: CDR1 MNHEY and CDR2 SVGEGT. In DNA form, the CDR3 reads TGTGCCAGCAGCCCTCCTCTCCCCTATGGCTACACCTTC. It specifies CASSPPLPYGYTF.

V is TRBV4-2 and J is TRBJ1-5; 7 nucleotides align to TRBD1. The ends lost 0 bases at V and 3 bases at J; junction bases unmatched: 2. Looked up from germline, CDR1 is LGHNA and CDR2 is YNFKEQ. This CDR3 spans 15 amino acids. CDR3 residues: CASSQEGTVNQPQHF. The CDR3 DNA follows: TGTGCCAGCAGCCAAGAGGGGACAGTCAATCAGCCCCAGCATTTT.

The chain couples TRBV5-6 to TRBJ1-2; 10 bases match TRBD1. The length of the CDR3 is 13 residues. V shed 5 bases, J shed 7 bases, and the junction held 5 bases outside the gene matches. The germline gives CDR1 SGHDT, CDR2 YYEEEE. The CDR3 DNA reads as TGTGCCAGCAGATATGGGACAGGGGTTGGCTACACCTTC. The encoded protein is CASRYGTGVGYTF.

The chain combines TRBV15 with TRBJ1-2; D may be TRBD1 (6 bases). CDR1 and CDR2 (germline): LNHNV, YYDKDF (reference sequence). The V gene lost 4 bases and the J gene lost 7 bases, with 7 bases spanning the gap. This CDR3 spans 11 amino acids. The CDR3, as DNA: TGTGCCACCAGCAACAGGGTTGGCTACACCTTC. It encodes CATSNRVGYTF.

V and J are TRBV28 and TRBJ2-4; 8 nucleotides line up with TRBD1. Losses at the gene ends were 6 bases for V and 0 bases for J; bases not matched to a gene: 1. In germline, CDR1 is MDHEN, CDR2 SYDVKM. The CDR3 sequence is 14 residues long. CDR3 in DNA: TGTGCCAGCAGGGGGACAGGAGCCAAAAACATTCAGTACTTC. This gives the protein CASRGTGAKNIQYF.

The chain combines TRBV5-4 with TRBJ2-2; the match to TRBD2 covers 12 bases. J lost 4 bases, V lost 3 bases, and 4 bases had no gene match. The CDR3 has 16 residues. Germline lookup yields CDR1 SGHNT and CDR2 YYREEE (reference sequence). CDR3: CASSSGLAGSTGELFF. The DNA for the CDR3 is TGTGCCAGCAGCTCGGGACTAGCGGGCTCCACCGGGGAGCTGTTTTTT.

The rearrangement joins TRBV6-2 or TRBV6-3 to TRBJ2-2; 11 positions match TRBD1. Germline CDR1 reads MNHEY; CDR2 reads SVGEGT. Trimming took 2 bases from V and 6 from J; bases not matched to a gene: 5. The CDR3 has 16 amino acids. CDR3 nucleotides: TGTGCCAGCAGTTACCGGAGGACAGGGGGCTCCGGGGAGCTGTTTTTT. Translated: CASSYRRTGGSGELFF.

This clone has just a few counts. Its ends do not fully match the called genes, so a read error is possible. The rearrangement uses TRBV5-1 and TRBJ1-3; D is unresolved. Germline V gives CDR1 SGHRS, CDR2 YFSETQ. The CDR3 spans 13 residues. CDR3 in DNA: TGTGCCAGCAGCTTGGTGGCTGGAAACACCATATATTTT. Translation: CASSLVAGNTIYF.

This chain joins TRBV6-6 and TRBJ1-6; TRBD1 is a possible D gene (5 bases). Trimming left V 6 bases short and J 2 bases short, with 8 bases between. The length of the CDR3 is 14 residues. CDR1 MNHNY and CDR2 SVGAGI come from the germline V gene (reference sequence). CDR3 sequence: CASRGEAYNSPLHF. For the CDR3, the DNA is TGTGCCAGCAGGGGGGAAGCCTATAATTCACCCCTCCACTTT.

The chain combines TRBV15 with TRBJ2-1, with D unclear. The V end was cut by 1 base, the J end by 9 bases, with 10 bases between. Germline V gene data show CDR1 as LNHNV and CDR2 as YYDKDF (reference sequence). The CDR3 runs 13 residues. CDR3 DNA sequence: TGTGCCACCAGCAGAGGAGCGACAATTGAGCAGTTCTTC. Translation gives CATSRGATIEQFF.

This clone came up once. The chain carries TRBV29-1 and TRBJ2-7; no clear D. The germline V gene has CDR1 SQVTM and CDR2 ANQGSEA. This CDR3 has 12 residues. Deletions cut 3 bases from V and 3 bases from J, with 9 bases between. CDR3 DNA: TGCAGCGTTGAGCGCGGCAGCTACGAGCAGTACTTC. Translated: CSVERGSYEQYF.

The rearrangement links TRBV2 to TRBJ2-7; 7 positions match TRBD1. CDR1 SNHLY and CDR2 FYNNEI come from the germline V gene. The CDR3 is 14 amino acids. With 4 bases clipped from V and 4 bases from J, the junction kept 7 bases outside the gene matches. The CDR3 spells CASSAWTQGYEQYV. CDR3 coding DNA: TGTGCCAGCAGTGCTTGGACACAGGGGTACGAGCAGTACGTC.

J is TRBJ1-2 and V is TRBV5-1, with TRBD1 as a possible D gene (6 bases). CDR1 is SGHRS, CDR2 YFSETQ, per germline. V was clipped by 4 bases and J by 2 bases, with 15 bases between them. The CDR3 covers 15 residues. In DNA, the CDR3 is TGCGCCAGCAGCCCTTCGGGAGGGGGGAACTATGGCTACACCTTC. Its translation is CASSPSGGGNYGYTF.

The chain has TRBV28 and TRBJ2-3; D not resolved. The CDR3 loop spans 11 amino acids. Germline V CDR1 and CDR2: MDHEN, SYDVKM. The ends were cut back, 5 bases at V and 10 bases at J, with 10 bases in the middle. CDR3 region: CASSLNYAQYF. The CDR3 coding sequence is TGTGCCAGCAGTCTAAACTATGCGCAGTATTTT.

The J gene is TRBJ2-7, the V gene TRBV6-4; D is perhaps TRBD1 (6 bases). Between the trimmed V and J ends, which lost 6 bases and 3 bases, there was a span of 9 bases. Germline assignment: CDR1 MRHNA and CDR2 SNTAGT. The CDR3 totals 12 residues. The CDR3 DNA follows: TGTGCCAGCAGGTACAGGGACTACGAGCAGTACGTC. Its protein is CASRYRDYEQYV.

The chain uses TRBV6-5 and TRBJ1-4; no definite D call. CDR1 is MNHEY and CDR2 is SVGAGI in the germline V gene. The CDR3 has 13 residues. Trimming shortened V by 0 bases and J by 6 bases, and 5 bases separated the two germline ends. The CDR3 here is CASSYSQDEKLFF. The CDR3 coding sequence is TGTGCCAGCAGTTACTCCCAGGATGAAAAACTGTTTTTT.

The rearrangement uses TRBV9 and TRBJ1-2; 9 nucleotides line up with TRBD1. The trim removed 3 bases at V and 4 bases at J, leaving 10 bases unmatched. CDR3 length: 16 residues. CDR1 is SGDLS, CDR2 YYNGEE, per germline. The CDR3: CASSGPRGQGPYGYTF. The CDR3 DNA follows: TGTGCCAGCAGCGGGCCCCGGGGACAGGGCCCCTATGGCTACACCTTC.

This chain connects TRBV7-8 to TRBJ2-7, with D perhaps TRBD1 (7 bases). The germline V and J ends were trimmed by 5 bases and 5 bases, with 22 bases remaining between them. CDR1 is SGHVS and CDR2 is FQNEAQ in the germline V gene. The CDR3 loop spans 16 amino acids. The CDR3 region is CASSPIWQGGANEQYF. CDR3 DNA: TGTGCCAGCAGCCCGATTTGGCAGGGGGGTGCCAACGAGCAGTACTTC.

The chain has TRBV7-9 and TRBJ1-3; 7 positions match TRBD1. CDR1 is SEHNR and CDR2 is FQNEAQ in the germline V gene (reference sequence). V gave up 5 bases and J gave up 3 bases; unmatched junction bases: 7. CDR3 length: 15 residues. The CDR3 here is CASSPPDRNGNTIYF. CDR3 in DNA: TGTGCCAGCAGCCCCCCGGACAGGAATGGAAACACCATATATTTT.

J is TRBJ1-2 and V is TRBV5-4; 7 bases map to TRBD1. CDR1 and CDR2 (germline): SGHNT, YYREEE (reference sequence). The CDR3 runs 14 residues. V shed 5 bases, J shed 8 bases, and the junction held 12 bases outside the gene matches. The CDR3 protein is CASRFTGDVWGYTF. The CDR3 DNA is TGTGCCAGCAGGTTTACAGGGGATGTTTGGGGCTACACCTTC.

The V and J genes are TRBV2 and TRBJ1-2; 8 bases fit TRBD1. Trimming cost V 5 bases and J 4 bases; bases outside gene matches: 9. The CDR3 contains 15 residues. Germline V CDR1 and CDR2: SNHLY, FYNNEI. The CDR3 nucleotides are TGTGCCAGCAGTCGTTCGGACAGGGCATTCTATGGCTACACCTTC. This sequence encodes CASSRSDRAFYGYTF. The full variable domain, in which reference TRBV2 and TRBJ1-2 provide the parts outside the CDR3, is EPEVTQTPSHQVTQMGQEVILRCVPISNHLYFYWYRQILGQKVEFLVSFYNNEISEKSEIFDDQFSVERPDGSNFTLKIRSTKLEDSAMYFCASSRSDRAFYGYTFGSGTRLTVV.

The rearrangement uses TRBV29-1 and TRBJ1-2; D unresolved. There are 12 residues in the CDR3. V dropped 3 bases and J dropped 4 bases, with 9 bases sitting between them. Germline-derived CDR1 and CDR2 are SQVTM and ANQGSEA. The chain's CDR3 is CSVDGDSYGYTF. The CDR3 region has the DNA TGCAGCGTTGACGGAGATAGCTATGGCTACACCTTC.

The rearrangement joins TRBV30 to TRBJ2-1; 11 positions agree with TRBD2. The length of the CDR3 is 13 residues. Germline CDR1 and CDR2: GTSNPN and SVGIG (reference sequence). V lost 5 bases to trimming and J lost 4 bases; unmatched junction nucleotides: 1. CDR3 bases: TGTGCCTGGGGGACTAGCGGATACAATGAGCAGTTCTTC. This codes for CAWGTSGYNEQFF.

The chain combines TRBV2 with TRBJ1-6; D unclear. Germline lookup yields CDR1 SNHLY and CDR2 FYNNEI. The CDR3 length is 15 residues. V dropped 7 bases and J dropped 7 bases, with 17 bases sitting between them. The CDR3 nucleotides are TGTGCCAGCACGAGCCCCCGTGGAGGGAATTCACCCCTCCACTTT. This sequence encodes CASTSPRGGNSPLHF. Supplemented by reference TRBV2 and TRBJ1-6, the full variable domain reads EPEVTQTPSHQVTQMGQEVILRCVPISNHLYFYWYRQILGQKVEFLVSFYNNEISEKSEIFDDQFSVERPDGSNFTLKIRSTKLEDSAMYFCASTSPRGGNSPLHFGNGTRLTVT.

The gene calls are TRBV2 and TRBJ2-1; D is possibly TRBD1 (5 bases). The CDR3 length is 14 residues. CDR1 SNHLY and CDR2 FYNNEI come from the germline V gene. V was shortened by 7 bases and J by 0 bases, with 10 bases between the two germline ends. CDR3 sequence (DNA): TGTGCCAGCACAGGGCCGAGCTCCTACAATGAGCAGTTCTTC. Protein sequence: CASTGPSSYNEQFF.

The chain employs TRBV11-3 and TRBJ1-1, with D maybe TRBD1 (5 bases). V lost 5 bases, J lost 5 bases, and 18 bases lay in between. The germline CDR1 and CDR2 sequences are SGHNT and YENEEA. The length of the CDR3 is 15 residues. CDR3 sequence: CASSREGFLGTEAFF. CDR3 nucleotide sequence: TGTGCCAGCAGCCGCGAGGGGTTCCTGGGGACTGAAGCTTTCTTT. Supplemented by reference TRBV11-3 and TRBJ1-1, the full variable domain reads EAGVVQSPRYKIIEKKQPVAFWCNPISGHNTLYWYLQNLGQGPELLIRYENEEAVDDSQLPKDRFSAERLKGVDSTLKIQPAELGDSAVYLCASSREGFLGTEAFFGQGTRLTVV.

The CDR3 nucleotides read TGTGCCAGCAGCTTATTGGCGGCCACCAGCTATGGCTACACCTTC. Translating gives CASSLLAATSYGYTF. This chain uses TRBV7-9 with TRBJ1-2; D is unclear. The germline V gene encodes CDR1 SEHNR and CDR2 FQNEAQ (reference sequence). This CDR3 contains 15 residues. The V end was cut by 2 bases, the J end by 4 bases, with 14 bases between.